The 11 T cell receptor beta chains below all came from one sample that was sequenced in a study of T-cell memory formation after mild COVID-19. In TCRdb, the 5' RACE reads were re-called with MiXCR into one record per CDR3 protein. This sample carries roughly 280,000 distinct CDR3 sequences, 8.2% of them seen once, and the ten largest clones take under 25%. Sequencing input: PBMCs or a T cell subset sorted from them (not recorded which). These receptors originate from a man aged 18 to 30 who had mild COVID-19 (a few samples of this study predate the infection). Cell type and time point are not known.

The chain links TRBV2 to TRBJ2-7; 7 positions agree with TRBD1. Trimming cost V 5 bases and J 2 bases; bases outside gene matches: 6. The CDR3 contains 14 residues. Germline CDR1 is SNHLY and CDR2 is FYNNEI. As DNA, the CDR3 is TGTGCCAGCAGTACAGGGGTAGCTCCCTACGAGCAGTACTTC. Encoded protein: CASSTGVAPYEQYF.

This rearrangement joins TRBV12-3 or TRBV12-4 to TRBJ1-6; D remains unclear. V was shortened by 4 bases and J by 9 bases, with 10 bases between the two germline ends. This CDR3 contains 13 residues. The CDR3 protein is CASSSDVGSPLHF. CDR3 bases: TGTGCCAGCAGTTCGGACGTCGGTTCACCCCTCCACTTT.

The chain uses TRBV6-5 and TRBJ2-7; possibly TRBD1 for D (5 bases). Germline loops: CDR1 MNHEY, CDR2 SVGAGI. This CDR3 comprises 16 residues. V lost 0 bases, J lost 2 bases, and 14 bases lay in between. The CDR3 spells CASSYSAARAPYEQYF. CDR3 nucleotide sequence: TGTGCCAGCAGTTACTCGGCAGCCAGGGCCCCCTACGAGCAGTACTTC.

There are a few counts of this clonotype. The chain employs TRBV2 and TRBJ1-6, with D possibly being TRBD1 (6 bases). Trimming shortened V by 3 bases and J by 8 bases, and 8 bases separated the two germline ends. The germline V gene encodes CDR1 SNHLY and CDR2 FYNNEI. The CDR3 contains 13 residues. In nucleotides, the CDR3 is TGTGCCAGCAGTGACAGGGGTTATTCACCCCTCCACTTT. Its translation: CASSDRGYSPLHF.

This clonotype was detected only a few times. J is TRBJ2-1 and V is TRBV12-3 or TRBV12-4; perhaps D is TRBD1 or TRBD2 (5 bases each). The CDR3 runs 14 residues. Trimming took 7 bases from V and 0 from J, leaving 10 bases between them. CDR3 residues: CASIPGSSYNEQFF. CDR3 bases: TGTGCCAGCATCCCAGGGAGCTCCTACAATGAGCAGTTCTTC.

A few counts support this clonotype. CDR3 loop: CASSSTSGVQETQYF. Here the CDR3 DNA reads TGTGCCAGCAGCTCAACTAGCGGGGTACAAGAGACCCAGTACTTC. This chain joins TRBV7-2 and TRBJ2-5; the match to TRBD2 covers 10 bases. This CDR3 is built from 15 residues. Germline assignment: CDR1 SGHTA and CDR2 FQGNSA. The junction had 4 bases not matched to a gene; V was cut back by 4 bases and J by 2 bases.

This clonotype was seen at least ten times. The J gene is TRBJ2-7, the V gene TRBV5-1, with D possibly being TRBD1 (6 bases). V was cut by 0 bases and J by 6 bases, with 13 bases left in between. The CDR3 consists of 14 residues. The germline V gene has CDR1 SGHRS and CDR2 YFSETQ. The CDR3, as DNA: TGCGCCAGCAGCTTGGAGCAGGGGTCGGCCGAGCAGTACTTC. It specifies CASSLEQGSAEQYF.

For the CDR3, the DNA is TGCAGTGCTAGAGATCTCAGGCTAGCGGGGAACAATGAGCAGTTCTTC. As protein: CSARDLRLAGNNEQFF. The chain employs TRBV20-1 and TRBJ2-1; 9 bases are shared with TRBD2. From germline, CDR1 is DFQATT and CDR2 SNEGSKA (reference sequence). CDR3 length: 16 residues. V lost 0 bases, J lost 5 bases, and 8 bases stayed unmatched.

This clonotype was counted between two and nine times. The chain links TRBV10-3 to TRBJ1-1; D gene unclear. V gave up 8 bases and J gave up 0 bases, with 10 bases separating them. Germline V gives CDR1 ENHRY, CDR2 SYGVKD. CDR3 length: 13 amino acids. The DNA of the CDR3 is TGTGCCATCGTCAGAACCTTGAACACTGAAGCTTTCTTT. Protein sequence: CAIVRTLNTEAFF.

This chain links TRBV11-3 with TRBJ2-3, with D unresolved. The V end lost 6 bases, the J end lost 9 bases, and 13 bases lay between the germline ends. This CDR3 spans 12 amino acids. Germline V gene lookup returns CDR1 SGHNT and CDR2 YENEEA. The CDR3 DNA sequence: TGTGCCAGCAGTGAGCACAGCTCGACGCAGTATTTT. This gives the protein CASSEHSSTQYF.

In its sample, this clonotype was seen a few times. The V gene is TRBV7-9, the J gene TRBJ1-1; TRBD1 agrees at 10 bases. Trimming took 2 bases from V and 1 from J; bases not matched to a gene: 10. This CDR3 contains 18 residues. CDR1 SEHNR and CDR2 FQNEAQ come from the germline V gene (reference sequence). The CDR3 region has the DNA TGTGCCAGCAGCTTACCCCCTCCGGGACAGGGGACGAACACTGAAGCTTTCTTT. Amino acid sequence: CASSLPPPGQGTNTEAFF.